This T cell receptor (beta chain) was captured in a study of blood T cell repertoires in COVID-19. On the study more broadly: Sources were T cells, B-cell-depleted T cells, or PBMCs; the material itself was cDNA or gDNA.

This clone came up many times. V shed 0 bases and J 6 bases; nucleotides not matched to a gene: 6. Germline V gives CDR1 MNHNY, CDR2 SVGAGI (reference sequence). The CDR3 has 16 amino acids. Assay used: immunoSEQ multiplex PCR; TCRdb lists only in-frame clones, some missing. The sample lists roughly 250,000 clones, about 86% occurring once. The rearrangement links TRBV6-6 to TRBJ2-2, with 8 positions matching TRBD2. The origin of this receptor is a man in his forties with active or convalescent COVID-19. Source material: peripheral blood. CDR3 loop: CASSYSRAGAAGELFF. CDR3 DNA: TGTGCCAGCAGTTACTCGCGAGCGGGAGCCGCCGGGGAGCTGTTTTTT.